What follows describes a single T cell receptor (beta chain). It has no known antigen specificity. No base quality information exists; no much larger clone differs at one position. These data come from a study of shared clonotypes between healthy human individuals (dated by TCRdb to 2018 to 2020). In terms of the full investigation: A couple of women and a few men aged 18 to 49 years were included in the cohort. For each donor, CD4 naive and CD4 memory were each run on three plates, CD8 naive on two plates, and CD8 memory on one plate. To estimate repertoire size and how much clonotypes are shared between individuals, the study performed deep sequencing of blood TCR repertoires from a few healthy adults. Libraries were prepared and TCR repertoires were sequenced by different laboratories using diverse techniques, in order to increase sequencing depth and limit assay-specific biases. Leukapheresis yielded between about 0.9 and 10 billion PBMCs per donor. Here is what the overall study found, with its caveats: Clonotypes shared by all four sorted-subset donors showed higher generation probabilities than non-shared clonotypes. Pairwise subsampling led to the expectation that sequencing depth would affect the degree of clonotype sharing among donors. Naive subsets generally had larger estimated clonotype richness than memory subsets. The genetic and exposure-history diversity represented was limited by the small number of donors. Only blood was sampled, and tissue TCR repertoires likely differ from those in blood. Rarefaction of sorted-subset datasets indicated incomplete sequencing despite the large sequencing depth. When a few donors were compared, the shared fraction of clonotypes was 5% to 6.5% for naive CD4, approximately 3.3% for naive CD8, 2.3% for memory CD4, and approximately 0.4% for memory CD8.

From a lookup of the germline V gene, CDR1 and CDR2 are MNHEY and SVGAGI. Its CDR3 holds 15 amino acids, cysteine through phenylalanine. Just CDR3 DNA is preserved here, 45 bases in frame from base 1. V is clipped by 0 bases and J by 0 bases, and the sequence between their germline boundaries is 9 bases long. Using the deep immunoSEQ assay, TCR CDR3 regions were amplified from genomic DNA by multiplex PCR. Extracted genomic DNA from each cell subset was spread evenly across all wells of several immunoSEQ 96-well plates, with each plate serving as a replicate. For sorted subsets, approximately 200 ng of genomic DNA, equivalent to 25,000 to 35,000 T cell genomes, went into each replicate PCR. Purified libraries were measured with a Qubit 3.0 fluorometer, size-checked on a Bioanalyzer 2100, and measured again with the KAPA Library Quantification kit. Each immunoSEQ 96-well plate was sequenced on its own single-read 150-cycle Illumina NextSeq 550 flow cell. The paper's processing steps were these. The immunoSEQ output contained only junctional sequences without quality scores, so filtering could not match that applied to full-length reads. Sequences were annotated with PyIR, a Python wrapper for IgBLAST v1.9, using IMGT germline references to assign V/J genes and CDR3. Reads with weak V/J assignments (E-value above 1e-6), missing CDR3, stop codons, out-of-frame junctions, or ambiguous translated residues were removed. V3J clonotypes were defined as sequences sharing an identical inferred V gene, J gene, and CDR3 amino acid sequence. Percentage overlap between repertoires was calculated by dividing the number of shared unique clonotypes by the size of the smaller repertoire. RTK rarefaction, the Chao1 estimator, and Recon v2.1 estimates of unobserved clonotypes were used to assess repertoire richness. OLGA was used to compute generation probabilities for all TCRbeta clonotypes that the gDNA method yielded from a few donors. Here the immuneACCESS table is served through TCRdb, limited to in-frame sequences with V and J called. Missing clones are a known gap in these copies; in checked studies unresolved V genes cover under half, and the rest lacks a known reason. Clone size and V and J calls were adopted from that table, with D and trimming inferred from the DNA. This sample comprises under 550,000 clones, roughly 95% of them detected only once. The ten largest clones add up to 0.05% to 0.07% of the sample.

Healthy HIV-negative adults with no recently reported acute infections or vaccinations were included as donors. Every donor was a Caucasian adult residing in Nashville, Tennessee, USA. CD4+ T cells were enriched by magnetic negative selection; naive cells were then positively selected on CD45RA, and the negative fraction formed the memory subset. Blood was obtained by leukapheresis, after which PBMCs were separated by Ficoll-Histopaque density gradient centrifugation and cryopreserved in liquid nitrogen vapor phase. Analytical flow cytometry was used to check the purity and quantity of each magnetically sorted T cell population. From each sorted fraction, genomic DNA was isolated and quantified by UV absorbance on a Nanodrop 2000c.

Sequencing input: naive CD4+ T cells sorted from blood. The cell subset or site label for this specimen denotes: CD45RA+ positively selected. This receptor was taken from a woman aged 30 to 39 in good health. Recombination joined TRBV6-5 with TRBJ2-7; no D segment can be confidently identified. CDR3 loop: CASSYSRTASYEQYF. The DNA reads TGTGCCAGCAGTTACTCGAGGACGGCCTCCTACGAGCAGTACTTC.